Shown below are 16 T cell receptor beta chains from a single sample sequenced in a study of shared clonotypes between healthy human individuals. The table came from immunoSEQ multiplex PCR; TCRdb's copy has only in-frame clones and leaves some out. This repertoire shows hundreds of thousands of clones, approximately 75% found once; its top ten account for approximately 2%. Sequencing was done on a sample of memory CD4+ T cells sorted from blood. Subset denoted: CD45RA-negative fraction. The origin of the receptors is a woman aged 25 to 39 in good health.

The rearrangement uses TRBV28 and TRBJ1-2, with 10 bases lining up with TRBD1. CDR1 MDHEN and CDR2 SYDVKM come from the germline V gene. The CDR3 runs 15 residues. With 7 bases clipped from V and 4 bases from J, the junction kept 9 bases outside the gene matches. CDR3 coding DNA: TGTGCCAGCACCTCTTTAGGACAGGGGGGCTATGGCTACACCTTC. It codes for CASTSLGQGGYGYTF.

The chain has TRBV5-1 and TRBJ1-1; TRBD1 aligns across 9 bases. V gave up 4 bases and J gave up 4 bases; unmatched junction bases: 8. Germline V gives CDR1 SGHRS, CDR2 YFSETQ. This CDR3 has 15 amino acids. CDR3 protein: CASSLWDRAGTEAFF. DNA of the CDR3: TGCGCCAGCAGCCTGTGGGACAGGGCCGGCACTGAAGCTTTCTTT.

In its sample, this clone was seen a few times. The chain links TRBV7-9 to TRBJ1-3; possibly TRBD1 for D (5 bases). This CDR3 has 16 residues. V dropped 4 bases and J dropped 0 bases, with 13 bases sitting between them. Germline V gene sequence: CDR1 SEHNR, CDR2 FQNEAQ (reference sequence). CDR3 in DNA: TGTGCCAGCAGCTCCCGGAGGGACTTCTCTGGAAACACCATATATTTT. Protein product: CASSSRRDFSGNTIYF.

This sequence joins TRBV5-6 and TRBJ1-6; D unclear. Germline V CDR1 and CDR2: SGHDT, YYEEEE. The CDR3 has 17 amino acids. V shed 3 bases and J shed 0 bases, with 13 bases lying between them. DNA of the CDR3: TGTGCCAGCAGCTCCCGTCCGAGGCGCTCCTATAATTCACCCCTCCACTTT. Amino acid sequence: CASSSRPRRSYNSPLHF.

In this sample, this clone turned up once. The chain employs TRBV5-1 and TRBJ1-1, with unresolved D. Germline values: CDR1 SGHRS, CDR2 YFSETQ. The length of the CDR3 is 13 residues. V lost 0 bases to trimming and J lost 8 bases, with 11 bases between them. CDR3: CASSLEARREAFF. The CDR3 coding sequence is TGCGCCAGCAGCTTGGAGGCTCGACGGGAAGCTTTCTTT. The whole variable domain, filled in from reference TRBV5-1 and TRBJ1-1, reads KAGVTQTPRYLIKTRGQQVTLSCSPISGHRSVSWYQQTPGQGLQFLFEYFSETQRNKGNFPGRFSGRQFSNSRSEMNVSTLELGDSALYLCASSLEARREAFFGQGTRLTVV.

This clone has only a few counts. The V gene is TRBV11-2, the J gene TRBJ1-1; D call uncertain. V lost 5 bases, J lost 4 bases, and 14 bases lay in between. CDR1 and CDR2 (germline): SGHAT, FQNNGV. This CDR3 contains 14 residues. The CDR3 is CASSPATPGTEAFF. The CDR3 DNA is TGTGCCAGCAGCCCGGCGACCCCGGGCACTGAAGCTTTCTTT.

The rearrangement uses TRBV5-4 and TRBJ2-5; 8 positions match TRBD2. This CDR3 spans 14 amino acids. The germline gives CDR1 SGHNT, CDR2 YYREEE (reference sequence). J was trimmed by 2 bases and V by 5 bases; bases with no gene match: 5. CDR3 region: CASSQGLVQETQYF. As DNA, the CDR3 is TGTGCCAGCAGTCAGGGACTAGTGCAAGAGACCCAGTACTTC.

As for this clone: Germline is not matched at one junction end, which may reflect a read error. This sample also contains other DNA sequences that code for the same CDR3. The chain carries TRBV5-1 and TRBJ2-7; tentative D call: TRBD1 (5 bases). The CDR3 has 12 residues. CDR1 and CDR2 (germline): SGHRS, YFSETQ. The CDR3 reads CASSPGQDEQYF. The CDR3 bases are TGTGCCAGCAGCCCCGGACAAGACGAGCAGTACTTC. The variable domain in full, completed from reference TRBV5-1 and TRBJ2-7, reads KAGVTQTPRYLIKTRGQQVTLSCSPISGHRSVSWYQQTPGQGLQFLFEYFSETQRNKGNFPGRFSGRQFSNSRSEMNVSTLELGDSALYLCASSPGQDEQYFGPGTRLTVT.

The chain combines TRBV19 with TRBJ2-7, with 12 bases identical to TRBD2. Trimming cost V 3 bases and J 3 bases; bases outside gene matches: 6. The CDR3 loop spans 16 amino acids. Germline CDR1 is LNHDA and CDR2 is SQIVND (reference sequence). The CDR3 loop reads CASSIWLAGGHYEQYF. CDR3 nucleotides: TGTGCCAGTAGTATTTGGCTAGCGGGAGGGCACTACGAGCAGTACTTC.

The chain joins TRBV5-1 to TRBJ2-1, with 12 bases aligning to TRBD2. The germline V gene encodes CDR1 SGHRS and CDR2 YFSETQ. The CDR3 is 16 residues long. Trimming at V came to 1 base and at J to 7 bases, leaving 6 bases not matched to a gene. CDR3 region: CASSLPGLAGSNEQFF. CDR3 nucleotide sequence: TGCGCCAGCAGCTTGCCTGGACTAGCGGGAAGTAATGAGCAGTTCTTC.

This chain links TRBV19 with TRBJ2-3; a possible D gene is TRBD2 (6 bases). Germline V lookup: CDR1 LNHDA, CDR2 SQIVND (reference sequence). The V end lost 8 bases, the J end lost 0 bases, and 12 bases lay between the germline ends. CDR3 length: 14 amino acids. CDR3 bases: TGTGCCAGTGCGTATGCGGGAAGCACAGATACGCAGTATTTT. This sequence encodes CASAYAGSTDTQYF.

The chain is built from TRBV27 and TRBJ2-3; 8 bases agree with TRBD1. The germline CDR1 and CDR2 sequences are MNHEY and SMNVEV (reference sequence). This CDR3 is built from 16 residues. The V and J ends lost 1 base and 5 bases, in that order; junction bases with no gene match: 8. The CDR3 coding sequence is TGTGCCAGCAGTTTATTCGGTCAGGGGGCAGGAGATACGCAGTATTTT. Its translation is CASSLFGQGAGDTQYF.

CDR3 coding DNA: TGTGCTAGTGGTTTGATGGCAGCATCAGATACGCAGTATTTT. It specifies CASGLMAASDTQYF. The rearrangement links TRBV12-5 to TRBJ2-3; unclear D gene. Trimming cost V 2 bases and J 4 bases, with 10 bases left between them. CDR1 and CDR2 from the germline V gene are LGHNT and FRNRAP. The CDR3 runs to 14 residues.

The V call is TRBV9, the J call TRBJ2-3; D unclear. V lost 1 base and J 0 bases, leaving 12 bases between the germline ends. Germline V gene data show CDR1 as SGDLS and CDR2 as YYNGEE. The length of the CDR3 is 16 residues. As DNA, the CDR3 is TGTGCCAGCAGCGTAAGGCCCAGCTCTAGCACAGATACGCAGTATTTT. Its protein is CASSVRPSSSTDTQYF.

CDR3 amino acids: CASSAGTSGEGKQFF. The CDR3 DNA follows: TGTGCCAGCAGCGCTGGGACTAGCGGGGAAGGTAAGCAGTTCTTC. This chain connects TRBV12-1 to TRBJ2-1; the table's D gene call, TRBD2, was not cross checked with the DNA. TRBV12-1 is marked as a pseudogene. CDR3 length equals 15 residues.

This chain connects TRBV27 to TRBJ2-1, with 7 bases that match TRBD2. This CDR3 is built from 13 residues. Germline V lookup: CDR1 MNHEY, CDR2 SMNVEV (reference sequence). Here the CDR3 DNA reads TGTGCTGCGTCCAGCGGGGATCGAAATGAGCAGTTCTTC. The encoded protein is CAASSGDRNEQFF.